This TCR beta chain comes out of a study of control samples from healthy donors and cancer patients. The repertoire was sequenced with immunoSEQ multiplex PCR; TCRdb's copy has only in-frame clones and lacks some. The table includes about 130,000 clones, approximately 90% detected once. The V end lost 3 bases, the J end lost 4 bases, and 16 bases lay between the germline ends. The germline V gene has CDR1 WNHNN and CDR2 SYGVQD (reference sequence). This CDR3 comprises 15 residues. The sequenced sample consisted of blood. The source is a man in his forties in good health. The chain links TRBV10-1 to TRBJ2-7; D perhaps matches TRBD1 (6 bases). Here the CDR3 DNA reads TGCGCCAGCAGTGATGGTGGGGGCGGTGGATACGAGCAGTACTTC. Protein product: CASSDGGGGGYEQYF.